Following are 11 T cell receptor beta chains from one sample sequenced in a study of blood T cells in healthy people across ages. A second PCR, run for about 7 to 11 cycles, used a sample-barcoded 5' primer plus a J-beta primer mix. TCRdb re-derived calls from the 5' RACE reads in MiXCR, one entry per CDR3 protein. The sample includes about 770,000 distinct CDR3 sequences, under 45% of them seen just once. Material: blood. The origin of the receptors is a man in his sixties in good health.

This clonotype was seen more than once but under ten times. The CDR3 nucleotides read TGCAGTGCTAGAGGGTCGGGGGGGCCCTTAGATACGCAGTATTTT. Translation: CSARGSGGPLDTQYF. The genes are TRBV20-1 and TRBJ2-3, with TRBD2 matching over 8 bases. Germline trimming cut 1 base from V and 5 bases from J; bases unmatched to any gene: 8. CDR1 and CDR2 from the germline V gene are DFQATT and SNEGSKA (reference sequence). The CDR3 loop spans 15 amino acids.

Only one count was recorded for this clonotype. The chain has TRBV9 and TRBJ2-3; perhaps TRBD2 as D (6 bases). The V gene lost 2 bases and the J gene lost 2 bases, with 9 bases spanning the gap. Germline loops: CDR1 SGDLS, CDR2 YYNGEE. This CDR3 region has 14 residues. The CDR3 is CASSVIAVTDTQYF. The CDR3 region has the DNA TGTGCCAGCAGCGTCATAGCGGTCACAGATACGCAGTATTTT.

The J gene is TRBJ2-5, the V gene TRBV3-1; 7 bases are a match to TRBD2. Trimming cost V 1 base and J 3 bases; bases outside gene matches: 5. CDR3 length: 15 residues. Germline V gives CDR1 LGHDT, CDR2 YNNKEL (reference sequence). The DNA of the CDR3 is TGTGCCAGCAGCCAAGGTCCTACTAGCGAAGAGACCCAGTACTTC. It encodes CASSQGPTSEETQYF.

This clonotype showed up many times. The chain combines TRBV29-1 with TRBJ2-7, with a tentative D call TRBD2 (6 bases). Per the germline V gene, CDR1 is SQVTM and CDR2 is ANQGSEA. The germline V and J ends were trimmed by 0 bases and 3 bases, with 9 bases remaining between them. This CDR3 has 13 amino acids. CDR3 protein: CSVEDGGNYEQYF. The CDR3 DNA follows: TGCAGCGTTGAAGATGGAGGGAACTACGAGCAGTACTTC.

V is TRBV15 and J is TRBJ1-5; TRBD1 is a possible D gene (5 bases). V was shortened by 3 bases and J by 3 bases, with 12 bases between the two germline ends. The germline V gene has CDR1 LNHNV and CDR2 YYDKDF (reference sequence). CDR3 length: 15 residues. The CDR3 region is CATSSLDGANQPQHF. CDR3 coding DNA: TGTGCCACCAGCAGCTTAGACGGGGCCAATCAGCCCCAGCATTTT.

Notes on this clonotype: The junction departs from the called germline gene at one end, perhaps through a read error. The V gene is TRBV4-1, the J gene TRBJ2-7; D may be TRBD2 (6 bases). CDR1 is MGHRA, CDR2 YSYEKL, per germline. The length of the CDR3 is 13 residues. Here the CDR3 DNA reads TGCACCAGCAGCCGTGAGGGACTGGACGAGCAGTACTTC. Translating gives CTSSREGLDEQYF.

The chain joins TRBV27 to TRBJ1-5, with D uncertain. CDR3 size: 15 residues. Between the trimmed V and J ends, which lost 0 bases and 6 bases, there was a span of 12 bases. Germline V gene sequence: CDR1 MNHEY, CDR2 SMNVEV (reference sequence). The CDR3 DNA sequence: TGTGCCAGCAGTTTATCGGTCAGCGGGATTCAGCCCCAGCATTTT. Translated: CASSLSVSGIQPQHF.

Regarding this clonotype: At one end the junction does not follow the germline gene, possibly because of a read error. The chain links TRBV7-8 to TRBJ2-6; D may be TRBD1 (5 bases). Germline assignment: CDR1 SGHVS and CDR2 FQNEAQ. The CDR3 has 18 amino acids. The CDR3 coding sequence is TGTGCCGGCAGCCCGCACCAGGGCAGGCTCTCTGGGGCCAACGTCCTGACTTTC. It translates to CAGSPHQGRLSGANVLTF.

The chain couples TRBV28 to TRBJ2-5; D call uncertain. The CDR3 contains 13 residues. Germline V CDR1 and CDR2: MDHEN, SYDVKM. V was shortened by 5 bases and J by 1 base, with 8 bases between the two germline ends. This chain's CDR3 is CASSVYGQETQYF. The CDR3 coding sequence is TGTGCCAGCAGTGTCTACGGCCAAGAGACCCAGTACTTC.

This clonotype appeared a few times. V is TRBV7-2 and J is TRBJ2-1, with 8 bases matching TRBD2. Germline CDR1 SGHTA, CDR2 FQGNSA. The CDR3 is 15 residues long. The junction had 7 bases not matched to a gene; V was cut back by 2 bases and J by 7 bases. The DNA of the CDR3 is TGTGCCAGCAGCTTAATCCGGGGGGGAGGGAATGAGCAGTTCTTC. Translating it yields CASSLIRGGGNEQFF. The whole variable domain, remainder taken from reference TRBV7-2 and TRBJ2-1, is GAGVSQSPSNKVTEKGKDVELRCDPISGHTALYWYRQSLGQGLEFLIYFQGNSAPDKSGLPSDRFSAERTGGSVSTLTIQRTQQEDSAVYLCASSLIRGGGNEQFFGPGTRLTVL.

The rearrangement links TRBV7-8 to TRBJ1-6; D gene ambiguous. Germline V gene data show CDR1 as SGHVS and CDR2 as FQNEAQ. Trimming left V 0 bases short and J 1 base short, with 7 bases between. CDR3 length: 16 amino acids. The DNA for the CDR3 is TGTGCCAGCAGCTTAGCGCTGGGTTCCTATAATTCACCCCTCCACTTT. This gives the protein CASSLALGSYNSPLHF. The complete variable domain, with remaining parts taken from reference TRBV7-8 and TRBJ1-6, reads GAGVSQSPRYKVAKRGQDVALRCDPISGHVSLFWYQQALGQGPEFLTYFQNEAQLDKSGLPSDRFFAERPEGSVSTLKIQRTQQEDSAVYLCASSLALGSYNSPLHFGNGTRLTVT.